The rows below give T cell receptor beta chains drawn from one sample of a study of neoadjuvant anti-PD-1 for oral cavity cancer. This table comes from immunoSEQ multiplex PCR, and its TCRdb copy is limited to in-frame clones, with some not included. The sample lists about 15,000 clones; roughly 35% were seen once. Sequencing was performed on tumor tissue, taken after nivolumab (anti-PD-1) treatment. The receptors come from a person aged 35-79 years with oral cavity squamous cell carcinoma. Both conserved end residues are part of each CDR3. A D gene is named only where the DNA matches it firmly. The size field is filled for only some rows; it gives once, few, many or a size class.

d_call j_call clone_size v_call cdr3_aa cdr3_nt
. TRBJ2-1 few TRBV25-1 CASFLGNEQFF TGTGCCAGCTTCTTGGGGAATGAGCAGTTCTTC
. TRBJ1-5 few TRBV2 CASSAPPGRQPQHF TGTGCCAGCAGTGCCCCCCCCGGCCGCCAGCCCCAGCATTTT
TRBD2 TRBJ2-7 few TRBV2 CAIHGGESYEQYF TGTGCCATCCATGGGGGGGAGTCCTACGAGCAGTACTTC
. TRBJ2-3 . TRBV2 CASSDEGTQYF TGTGCCAGCAGTGATGAGGGTACGCAGTATTTT
. TRBJ2-1 . TRBV30 CAWTLGVSIGNEQFF TGTGCCTGGACTCTAGGGGTATCGATAGGGAACGAGCAGTTCTTC
. TRBJ2-3 once TRBV6-5 CASSLVVGPGDTQYF TGTGCCAGCAGTCTAGTCGTAGGCCCCGGAGATACGCAGTATTTT
TRBD1 TRBJ2-7 . TRBV5-1 CASSLVRGPSSYEQYF TGCGCCAGCAGCTTGGTTAGGGGGCCGAGCTCCTACGAGCAGTACTTC
. TRBJ1-1 few TRBV5-1 CASSLDPQSQNTEAFF TGCGCCAGCAGCTTGGACCCCCAGTCACAGAACACTGAAGCTTTCTTT
. TRBJ1-3 . TRBV5-1 CASSLEGRSHGNTIYF TGCGCCAGCAGCTTGGAGGGCCGCTCCCATGGAAACACCATATATTTT
TRBD1 TRBJ2-2 medium-sized TRBV5-4 CASTGDREFGELFF TGTGCCAGCACCGGGGACAGGGAATTCGGGGAGCTGTTTTTT
. TRBJ2-7 few TRBV9 CASSPHSDGSYEQYF TGTGCCAGCAGCCCCCATTCGGACGGTTCCTACGAGCAGTACTTC
TRBD2 TRBJ2-3 . TRBV7-9 CASSFPSGGRDTQYF TGTGCCAGCAGCTTTCCCAGCGGGGGACGGGATACGCAGTATTTT
. TRBJ2-7 . TRBV18 CASSPPAGQTVLDEQYF TGTGCCAGCTCACCACCGGCAGGACAGACCGTGTTGGACGAGCAGTACTTC
TRBD1 TRBJ1-2 . TRBV29-1 CSVTPGTGANYGYTF TGCAGCGTGACTCCCGGGACAGGGGCTAACTATGGCTACACCTTC
. TRBJ2-1 . TRBV15 CATSRGRVVLEQFF TGTGCCACCAGCAGAGGAAGGGTTGTCCTCGAGCAGTTCTTC
TRBD1 TRBJ1-4 . TRBV19 CASSLIRDRHNEKLFF TGTGCCAGTAGCCTAATCCGGGACAGGCACAATGAAAAACTGTTTTTT
. TRBJ2-1 few TRBV7-2 CASSLWATGPGNEQFF TGTGCCAGCAGCTTATGGGCGACCGGACCTGGCAATGAGCAGTTCTTC
. TRBJ2-2 few TRBV6-5 CASSRDTNTGELFF TGTGCCAGCAGTCGGGACACCAACACCGGGGAGCTGTTTTTT
TRBD2 TRBJ2-3 many TRBV7-9 CASSLDRASGGKPTDTQYF TGTGCCAGCAGCTTGGATAGGGCTAGCGGGGGTAAACCCACAGATACGCAGTATTTT
. TRBJ2-2 few TRBV5-8 CASRLRGSRNTGELFF TGTGCCAGCAGGTTGAGGGGGTCGAGGAACACCGGGGAGCTGTTTTTT
. TRBJ1-2 few TRBV5-1 CASSLEIGDGYTF TGCGCCAGCAGCTTAGAGATAGGCGATGGCTACACCTTC
TRBD1 TRBJ1-5 . TRBV2 CASSEFRDRGINQPQHF TGTGCCAGCAGTGAGTTTCGGGACAGGGGGATCAATCAGCCCCAGCATTTT
. TRBJ2-7 . TRBV7-2 CASSSLGGYEQYF TGTGCCAGCAGCTCCTTAGGGGGCTACGAGCAGTACTTC
. TRBJ1-1 . TRBV7-8 CASRLPGRNTEAFF TGTGCCAGCAGGTTACCGGGCAGGAACACTGAAGCTTTCTTT
TRBD1 TRBJ1-2 . TRBV5-4 CASNEGQGWYGYTF TGTGCCAGCAACGAGGGACAGGGGTGGTATGGCTACACCTTC
. TRBJ1-1 . TRBV5-1 CASSPLGQPAGTEAFF TGCGCCAGCAGCCCCCTTGGACAGCCCGCGGGTACTGAAGCTTTCTTT
. TRBJ1-1 . TRBV12-5 CASGLSPGLGNTEAFF TGTGCTAGTGGTTTGAGCCCAGGGTTGGGGAACACTGAAGCTTTCTTT
. TRBJ1-2 . TRBV4-1 CASSQDNGASYTF TGTGCCAGCAGCCAAGATAACGGGGCGAGCTACACCTTC
. TRBJ1-4 . TRBV9 CASSERGTWGEKLFF TGTGCCAGCAGCGAGAGGGGGACTTGGGGTGAAAAACTGTTTTTT
. TRBJ1-5 few TRBV7-7 CASSRGRGQPQHF TGTGCCAGCAGCCGGGGGAGGGGGCAGCCCCAGCATTTT
. TRBJ1-6 . TRBV7-2 CASGRVGSPLHF TGTGCCAGTGGGAGGGTGGGTTCACCCCTCCACTTT
TRBD1 TRBJ1-2 . TRBV6-5 CASSWSGGNYGYTF TGTGCCAGCAGTTGGTCAGGGGGCAACTATGGCTACACCTTC
TRBD1 TRBJ1-1 . TRBV19 CASNLRTGMNTEAFF TGTGCCAGTAACCTGAGGACAGGGATGAACACTGAAGCTTTCTTT
. TRBJ2-7 . TRBV10-3 CAISGGTEQYF TGTGCCATCAGTGGTGGGACCGAGCAGTACTTC
TRBD1 TRBJ1-1 . TRBV4-3 CASSQGTGISEAFF TGCGCCAGCAGCCAAGGGACAGGGATATCTGAAGCTTTCTTT
. TRBJ1-2 . TRBV5-5 CASRDTGTSNYGYTF TGTGCCAGCAGGGACACAGGGACCTCTAACTATGGCTACACCTTC
. TRBJ1-2 few TRBV18 CASSSSTTSGYTF TGTGCCAGCTCATCGTCCACTACCTCTGGCTACACCTTC
TRBD2 TRBJ2-1 . TRBV7-2 CASSILAGAYNEQFF TGTGCCAGCAGCATTCTAGCGGGAGCCTACAATGAGCAGTTCTTC
. TRBJ1-1 few TRBV2 CASSLRTEGTEAFF TGTGCCAGCAGTCTAAGGACCGAGGGCACTGAAGCTTTCTTT
. TRBJ2-7 . TRBV5-1 CASSSGLGSASEEYF TGCGCCAGCAGCTCGGGGTTGGGGTCCGCGAGCGAAGAGTACTTC
TRBD1 TRBJ2-1 . TRBV5-4 CASSLGTGSYNEQFF TGTGCCAGCAGCTTGGGGACAGGGTCTTACAATGAGCAGTTCTTC
TRBD1 TRBJ2-7 . TRBV6-5 CASRMNRGRYEQYF TGTGCCAGCAGGATGAACAGGGGGCGCTACGAGCAGTACTTC
. TRBJ2-7 medium-sized TRBV6-6 CASSPSRYEQYF TGTGCCAGCAGCCCCAGCCGCTACGAGCAGTACTTC
. TRBJ2-7 few TRBV9 CASSAEGLSYEQYF TGTGCCAGCAGCGCAGAGGGACTGAGCTACGAGCAGTACTTC